A single T cell receptor (beta chain) is shown here with its context. Its specificity is not known. V dropped 4 bases and J dropped 6 bases, with 20 bases sitting between them. This CDR3 is 16 amino acids long. The V gene's germline CDR1 is SGHNT and CDR2 YYREEE (reference sequence). The data derive from a study of OX40 agonist ivuxolimab in advanced cancers. For the study at large: Three patients got partial responses; one had hepatocellular carcinoma and two had cutaneous melanoma.

Regarding the study as a whole: The 0.1-3.0 mg/kg partial responders had among the lowest clonal expansion. CD8+ T cells showed, on average, more clonal expansion than CD4+ cells. In a subset of nonresponders, normalized T-cell clonal expansion was also low.

Data came from immunoSEQ multiplex PCR; TCRdb stores just in-frame clones and leaves some out. The sample lists roughly 40,000 clones, around 93% occurring once. This TCR was recovered from an adult with an advanced solid tumor such as melanoma, head and neck, liver or kidney cancer. Source: CD4+ or CD8+ T cells sorted from blood, taken in a trial of the OX40 agonist ivuxolimab. The rearrangement links TRBV5-4 to TRBJ2-1; a possible D gene is TRBD2 (6 bases). The CDR3 sequence: CASSPGSERVFNEQFF. In nucleotides, the CDR3 is TGTGCCAGCAGCCCGGGTTCGGAGCGGGTCTTCAATGAGCAGTTCTTC.